The 27 T cell receptor beta chains in this list originate from one sample, sequenced in a study of CD8 T cells in Susac syndrome. With random hexamers, roughly 0.45 to 1 ug RNA was reverse transcribed. TCRdb fed the immunoSEQ multiplex PCR reads into MiXCR, producing one record per CDR3 protein. This sample has some 170,000 distinct CDR3 sequences; approximately 92% occur once, and the top ten carry more than 0.13%. Sequenced input: CD4+ T cells from PBMCs. Receptor source: a human donor in good health.

The chain uses TRBV5-5 and TRBJ2-2; D is undetermined. The CDR3 sequence is 15 residues long. Germline CDR1 reads SGHKS; CDR2 reads YYEKEE (reference sequence). V lost 4 bases, J lost 6 bases, and 16 bases lay in between. The CDR3 DNA sequence: TGTGCCAGCAGCGTAGGCTGGGGTCAGGCCGGGGAGCTGTTTTTT. This sequence encodes CASSVGWGQAGELFF. Together with reference TRBV5-5 and TRBJ2-2, the CDR3 gives the full variable domain: DAGVTQSPTHLIKTRGQQVTLRCSPISGHKSVSWYQQVLGQGPQFIFQYYEKEERGRGNFPDRFSARQFPNYSSELNVNALLLGDSALYLCASSVGWGQAGELFFGEGSRLTVL.

V gene TRBV20-1 combines with J gene TRBJ2-3, with 7 bases identical to TRBD2. This CDR3 is built from 16 residues. Germline loops: CDR1 DFQATT, CDR2 SNEGSKA (reference sequence). The junction had 7 bases not matched to a gene; V was cut back by 0 bases and J by 1 base. DNA for the CDR3: TGCAGTGCTAGAGATCATGGCCGGGGGGGCACAGATACGCAGTATTTT. Amino acid sequence: CSARDHGRGGTDTQYF.

The chain uses TRBV18 and TRBJ2-1; 12 bases line up with TRBD2. This CDR3 spans 16 amino acids. Germline CDR1 and CDR2: KGHSH and LQKENI. V lost 2 bases and J lost 1; bases outside the gene matches: 0. CDR3 sequence (DNA): TGTGCCAGCTCACCAGGACTAGCGGGGTCCTACAATGAGCAGTTCTTC. Its protein product is CASSPGLAGSYNEQFF. The entire variable domain, with the rest obtained from reference TRBV18 and TRBJ2-1, is as follows: NAGVMQNPRHLVRRRGQEARLRCSPMKGHSHVYWYRQLPEEGLKFMVYLQKENIIDESGMPKERFSAEFPKEGPSILRIQQVVRGDSAAYFCASSPGLAGSYNEQFFGPGTRLTVL.

The rearrangement uses TRBV7-9 and TRBJ2-5; D gene ambiguous. Germline loops: CDR1 SEHNR, CDR2 FQNEAQ (reference sequence). The V and J ends lost 1 base and 5 bases respectively, with 17 bases between them. The CDR3 is made up of 16 amino acids. CDR3: CASSLGSRTSRETQYF. For the CDR3, the DNA is TGTGCCAGCAGCTTAGGCTCTAGGACCAGCCGGGAGACCCAGTACTTC.

The chain carries TRBV29-1 and TRBJ2-5, with D perhaps being TRBD1 or TRBD2 (6 bases each). Germline V lookup: CDR1 SQVTM, CDR2 ANQGSEA. V dropped 7 bases and J dropped 5 bases, with 17 bases sitting between them. The CDR3 contains 13 residues. The CDR3 bases are TGCAGCGCTCCGGAGGGGGGAACTGAGACCCAGTACTTC. Translation gives CSAPEGGTETQYF.

V usage is TRBV7-2 and J usage is TRBJ2-7; 10 bases are shared with TRBD2. This CDR3 spans 17 amino acids. CDR1 is SGHTA and CDR2 is FQGNSA in the germline V gene. V was pared by 6 bases and J by 4 bases, with 15 bases of the junction left unmatched. The CDR3 sequence: CASRVQPGVAGGYEQYF. The CDR3 DNA reads as TGTGCCAGCAGGGTCCAACCCGGGGTAGCGGGGGGATACGAGCAGTACTTC.

J is TRBJ2-5 and V is TRBV14; tentative D call: TRBD2 (7 bases). Germline V gene lookup returns CDR1 SGHDN and CDR2 FVKESK. Trimming took off 4 bases at V and 4 bases at J, with 16 bases between the two ends. The CDR3 has 15 amino acids. The CDR3 nucleotides are TGTGCCAGCAGCCTAAATGGGGGGGCCGGAGAGACCCAGTACTTC. Protein sequence: CASSLNGGAGETQYF.

The chain has TRBV29-1 and TRBJ1-3; the D gene is possibly TRBD1 (5 bases). Per germline, CDR1 SQVTM and CDR2 ANQGSEA. The CDR3 loop spans 12 amino acids. V gave up 7 bases and J gave up 2 bases, with 9 bases separating them. CDR3 loop: CSGGSPGNTIYF. The CDR3 DNA sequence: TGCAGCGGGGGGTCTCCTGGAAACACCATATATTTT.

This sequence joins TRBV15 and TRBJ2-1; 7 positions match TRBD1. CDR1 and CDR2 (germline): LNHNV, YYDKDF (reference sequence). With V trimmed by 0 bases and J by 4 bases, 9 bases remained unmatched. This CDR3 spans 17 amino acids. The CDR3 nucleotides read TGTGCCACCAGCAGAGATCATTGGGGACAGTCTTACAATGAGCAGTTCTTC. This sequence encodes CATSRDHWGQSYNEQFF. The full variable domain, in which reference TRBV15 and TRBJ2-1 provide the parts outside the CDR3, is DAMVIQNPRYQVTQFGKPVTLSCSQTLNHNVMYWYQQKSSQAPKLLFHYYDKDFNNEADTPDNFQSRRPNTSFCFLDIRSPGLGDTAMYLCATSRDHWGQSYNEQFFGPGTRLTVL.

The gene calls are TRBV15 and TRBJ2-5, with D tentatively TRBD2 (5 bases). The CDR3 runs 15 residues. Germline-derived CDR1 and CDR2 are LNHNV and YYDKDF (reference sequence). Trimming removed 6 bases at V and 7 bases at J, with 21 bases between. The chain's CDR3 is CATSGGGSSRRTQYF. As DNA, the CDR3 is TGTGCCACCAGTGGAGGTGGCTCTTCCCGCAGGACCCAGTACTTC.

The chain employs TRBV3-1 and TRBJ2-7, with D perhaps matching TRBD1 or TRBD2 (5 bases each). Trimming took 6 bases from V and 4 from J, leaving 13 bases between them. The CDR3 has 13 residues. The germline gives CDR1 LGHDT, CDR2 YNNKEL (reference sequence). The CDR3 DNA reads TGTGCCAGCAGTACCTTTGGGGGTTACGAGCAGTACTTC. This encodes CASSTFGGYEQYF.

J is TRBJ1-2 and V is TRBV6-5, with a weak D call TRBD1 (5 bases). Germline assignment: CDR1 MNHEY and CDR2 SVGAGI. Trimming took off 5 bases at V and 6 bases at J, with 13 bases between the two ends. This CDR3 has 13 amino acids. CDR3 loop: CASSASGYHGYTF. For the CDR3, the DNA is TGTGCCAGCAGTGCCTCAGGGTACCATGGCTACACCTTC.

This clonotype was detected only a few times. The CDR3 bases are TGTGCCAGCAGCTTGGGGACAGGGGGCTATGGCTACACCTTC. This gives the protein CASSLGTGGYGYTF. The chain links TRBV5-8 to TRBJ1-2; 10 nucleotides line up with TRBD1. J was trimmed by 4 bases and V by 0 bases; bases with no gene match: 0. Per germline, CDR1 SGHTS and CDR2 YDEGEE. The length of the CDR3 is 14 residues.

The chain links TRBV10-3 to TRBJ2-3; a weak D match, TRBD2 (6 bases). V lost 7 bases and J lost 3, with 11 bases in between. CDR3 length: 13 amino acids. Germline CDR1 reads ENHRY; CDR2 reads SYGVKD. DNA for the CDR3: TGTGCCATCACAAGACTAGGAACAGATACGCAGTATTTT. It encodes CAITRLGTDTQYF.

This sequence joins TRBV7-9 and TRBJ1-6, with D tentatively TRBD1 (5 bases). The CDR3 extends over 16 amino acids. Germline-derived CDR1 and CDR2 are SEHNR and FQNEAQ (reference sequence). Trimming took 3 bases from V and 6 from J, leaving 15 bases between them. CDR3 bases: TGTGCCAGCAGCTTGGGTCGAGGGGTTCGTAATTCACCCCTCCACTTT. Translated: CASSLGRGVRNSPLHF.

This clonotype appeared once. This chain connects TRBV6-1 to TRBJ1-1, with TRBD1 as a possible D gene (5 bases). The V gene's germline CDR1 is MNHNS and CDR2 SASEGT. CDR3 length: 14 amino acids. With 3 bases removed from V and 1 base from J, the gap between germline ends came to 9 bases. The CDR3 is CASSDDSKNTEAFF. The CDR3, as DNA: TGTGCCAGCAGTGATGACAGCAAGAACACTGAAGCTTTCTTT.

This clonotype was seen a single time. The chain has TRBV20-1 and TRBJ1-2, with TRBD1 matching 8 bases. Germline V lookup: CDR1 DFQATT, CDR2 SNEGSKA (reference sequence). Germline trimming cut 0 bases from V and 8 bases from J; bases unmatched to any gene: 5. The CDR3 is made up of 13 amino acids. The DNA of the CDR3 is TGCAGTGCTAGAGATTACAGGGGGGAAGGCTACACCTTC. This sequence encodes CSARDYRGEGYTF.

The V and J genes are TRBV15 and TRBJ2-3; D is uncertain. CDR1 is LNHNV and CDR2 is YYDKDF in the germline V gene (reference sequence). CDR3 size: 14 residues. The V gene lost 3 bases and the J gene lost 6 bases, with 13 bases spanning the gap. CDR3 sequence (DNA): TGTGCCACCAGCAGGAGGAACTATTGGGATACGCAGTATTTT. Amino acids: CATSRRNYWDTQYF.

The V call is TRBV7-9, the J call TRBJ1-2; D may be TRBD1 (5 bases). This CDR3 contains 15 residues. Per the germline V gene, CDR1 is SEHNR and CDR2 is FQNEAQ (reference sequence). V was clipped by 5 bases and J by 8 bases, with 21 bases between them. CDR3 residues: CASSPSGGTSGGYTF. The CDR3 DNA follows: TGTGCCAGCAGCCCATCTGGGGGGACCAGTGGGGGCTACACCTTC. The full variable domain, completed using reference TRBV7-9 and TRBJ1-2, is DTGVSQNPRHKITKRGQNVTFRCDPISEHNRLYWYRQTLGQGPEFLTYFQNEAQLEKSRLLSDRFSAERPKGSFSTLEIQRTEQGDSAMYLCASSPSGGTSGGYTFGSGTRLTVV.

The chain couples TRBV25-1 to TRBJ1-2; D remains unclear. CDR1 MGHDK and CDR2 SYGVNS come from the germline V gene. There are 15 residues in the CDR3. V lost 2 bases and J 2 bases, leaving 12 bases between the germline ends. CDR3 in DNA: TGTGCCAGCAGTGAAGACTTGGGGAAGAACTATGGCTACACCTTC. Translating gives CASSEDLGKNYGYTF.

This clonotype appeared a single time. The chain links TRBV20-1 to TRBJ2-5; D remains ambiguous. V dropped 0 bases and J dropped 5 bases, with 4 bases sitting between them. Germline assignment: CDR1 DFQATT and CDR2 SNEGSKA (reference sequence). CDR3 size: 11 residues. CDR3 sequence reads: CSARDKETQYF. Written as DNA, the CDR3 is TGCAGTGCTAGAGATAAGGAGACCCAGTACTTC.

The rearrangement links TRBV12-3 or TRBV12-4 to TRBJ2-5, with 7 bases fitting TRBD1. With 5 bases clipped from V and 5 bases from J, the junction kept 8 bases outside the gene matches. There are 14 residues in the CDR3. The CDR3 sequence is CASSPQGVGETQYF. Here the CDR3 DNA reads TGTGCCAGCAGTCCCCAGGGGGTTGGGGAGACCCAGTACTTC.

This clonotype has just one count. This rearrangement joins TRBV7-2 to TRBJ2-3; D is unresolved. CDR3 length: 14 residues. Germline assignment: CDR1 SGHTA and CDR2 FQGNSA. Trimming removed 1 base at V and 4 bases at J, with 9 bases between. Here the CDR3 DNA reads TGTGCCAGCAGCTTAGGACTGGTTCCAGATACGCAGTATTTT. Protein sequence: CASSLGLVPDTQYF.

V usage is TRBV7-2 and J usage is TRBJ2-1; D might be TRBD1 or TRBD2, each matching 7 bases. The CDR3 length is 15 residues. The ends were cut back, 3 bases at V and 9 bases at J, with 18 bases in the middle. Germline CDR1 reads SGHTA; CDR2 reads FQGNSA. CDR3 sequence (DNA): TGTGCCAGCAGCTTTCTGAGTCAGGGGGAGGGTGAGCAGTTCTTC. This encodes CASSFLSQGEGEQFF. Full variable domain (rest looked up from reference TRBV7-2 and TRBJ2-1): GAGVSQSPSNKVTEKGKDVELRCDPISGHTALYWYRQSLGQGLEFLIYFQGNSAPDKSGLPSDRFSAERTGGSVSTLTIQRTQQEDSAVYLCASSFLSQGEGEQFFGPGTRLTVL.

This chain links TRBV5-1 with TRBJ1-1; 7 bases fit TRBD1. CDR1 and CDR2 (germline): SGHRS, YFSETQ. The junction had 11 bases not matched to a gene; V was cut back by 4 bases and J by 5 bases. There are 15 residues in the CDR3. Here the CDR3 reads CASSKPRQGGTEAFF. As DNA, the CDR3 is TGCGCCAGCAGCAAACCTCGACAGGGAGGAACTGAAGCTTTCTTT. Together with reference TRBV5-1 and TRBJ1-1, the CDR3 gives the full variable domain: KAGVTQTPRYLIKTRGQQVTLSCSPISGHRSVSWYQQTPGQGLQFLFEYFSETQRNKGNFPGRFSGRQFSNSRSEMNVSTLELGDSALYLCASSKPRQGGTEAFFGQGTRLTVV.

The chain is built from TRBV14 and TRBJ2-1; TRBD2 matches 8 bases. J lost 7 bases, V lost 0 bases, and 11 bases had no gene match. This CDR3 is built from 17 residues. Germline values: CDR1 SGHDN, CDR2 FVKESK. CDR3 bases: TGTGCCAGCAGCCAAGACAGGGCGGGGGGCTGGTGGAATGAGCAGTTCTTC. This gives the protein CASSQDRAGGWWNEQFF.

The chain combines TRBV20-1 with TRBJ1-4, with a tentative D call TRBD1 (5 bases). Germline CDR1 DFQATT, CDR2 SNEGSKA (reference sequence). The CDR3 sequence is 14 residues long. The V end lost 6 bases, the J end lost 6 bases, and 17 bases lay between the germline ends. The CDR3 here is CSARRGLSDEKLFF. The CDR3 nucleotides read TGCAGTGCGCGAAGGGGCTTATCGGATGAAAAACTGTTTTTT.